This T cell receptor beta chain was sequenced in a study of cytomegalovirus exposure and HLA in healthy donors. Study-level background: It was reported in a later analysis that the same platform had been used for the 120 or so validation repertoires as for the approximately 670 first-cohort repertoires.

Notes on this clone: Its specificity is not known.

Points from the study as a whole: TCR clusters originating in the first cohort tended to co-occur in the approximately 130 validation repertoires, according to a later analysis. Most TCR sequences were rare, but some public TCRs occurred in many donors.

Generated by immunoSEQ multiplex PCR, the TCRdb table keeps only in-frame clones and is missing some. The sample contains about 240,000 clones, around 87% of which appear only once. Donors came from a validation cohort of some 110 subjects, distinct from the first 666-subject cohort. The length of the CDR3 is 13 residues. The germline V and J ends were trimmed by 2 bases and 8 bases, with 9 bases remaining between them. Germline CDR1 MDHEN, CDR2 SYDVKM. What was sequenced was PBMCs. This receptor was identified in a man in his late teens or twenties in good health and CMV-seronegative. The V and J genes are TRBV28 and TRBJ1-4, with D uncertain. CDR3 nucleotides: TGTGCCAGCAGTTTACGGGTTTACGAAAAACTGTTTTTT. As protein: CASSLRVYEKLFF.